This T cell receptor beta chain originates from a study of blood T cell repertoires in COVID-19. Overall study context: Italy, Spain and the United States were the sources of the convalescent and acute COVID-19 samples.

Recruits, aged about 18 to 95 years, lived in some 25 US areas. Sequenced by immunoSEQ multiplex PCR; TCRdb stores in-frame clones only, minus some. The table records fewer than 250,000 clones, around 86% of them present only once. The CDR3 spans 16 residues. V was trimmed by 1 base and J by 2 bases, leaving 11 bases between them. The germline V gene has CDR1 MDHEN and CDR2 SYDVKM. The chain uses TRBV28 and TRBJ2-2; a weak D match, TRBD2 (5 bases). The clonotype was recovered from a man aged 25-45 years in a cohort exposed to, infected with or recovered from COVID-19 (not recorded which). The specimen sequenced was PBMCs or T cells enriched from blood (not recorded which). CDR3 protein: CASSLFTSGNTGELFF. CDR3 DNA sequence: TGTGCCAGCAGTTTATTTACGAGCGGAAACACCGGGGAGCTGTTTTTT.